This entry concerns a single T cell receptor beta chain. Its antigen is unknown. It has no much larger one-base neighbor in the sample; base qualities were not kept. This specimen comes from a study of T cell changes during pregnancy in multiple sclerosis (dated by TCRdb to between 2018 and 2020). About the study as a whole: In women with multiple sclerosis, the researchers looked at how the T cell repertoire shifted as pregnancy progressed.

Library preparation used the immunoSEQ multiplex PCR assay. The table was pulled from immuneACCESS by TCRdb, which kept in-frame rearrangements only. Such tables lose some clones; where checked, under half of the loss comes from unresolved V genes, and the rest has no known cause. For this sample there are some 80,000 clones; around 90% appear just once. The biggest ten clones account for 0.7% to 0.9% of the sample. This receptor was obtained from a female donor in good health, enrolled as a control in a pregnancy study. Sequenced material: peripheral blood, taken in the first trimester of pregnancy.

The DNA sequence is TGTGCCAGCAGTTTATATGGGACTAGCCTCAATGAGCAGTTCTTC. Translation gives CASSLYGTSLNEQFF. The rearrangement joined TRBV28 to TRBJ2-1; 9 bases in the middle match TRBD2. As encoded in the germline V gene, CDR1 is MDHEN while CDR2 is SYDVKM. There are 15 amino acids in the CDR3, from cysteine to phenylalanine inclusive. The entry retains the CDR3 DNA only, 45 bases that are in frame from base 1. V has 1 base trimmed and J has 6 bases trimmed; junction bases matching no gene number 4.